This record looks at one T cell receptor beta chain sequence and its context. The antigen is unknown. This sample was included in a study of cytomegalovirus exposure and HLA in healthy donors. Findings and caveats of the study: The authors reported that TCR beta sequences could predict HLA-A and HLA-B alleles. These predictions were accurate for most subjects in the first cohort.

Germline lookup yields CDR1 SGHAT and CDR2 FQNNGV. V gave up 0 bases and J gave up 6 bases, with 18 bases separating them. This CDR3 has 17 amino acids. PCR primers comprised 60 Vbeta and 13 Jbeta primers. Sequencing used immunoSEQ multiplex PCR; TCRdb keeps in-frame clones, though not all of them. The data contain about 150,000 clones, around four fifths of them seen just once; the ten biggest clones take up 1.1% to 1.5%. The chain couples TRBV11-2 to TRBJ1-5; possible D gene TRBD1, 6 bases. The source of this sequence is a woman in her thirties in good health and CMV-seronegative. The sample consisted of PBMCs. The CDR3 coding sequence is TGTGCCAGCAGCTTAGATGGCGGCTCAGGGGTGGGTCAGCCCCAGCATTTT. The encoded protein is CASSLDGGSGVGQPQHF.